The 8 T cell receptor beta chains given below trace back to one sample, sequenced in a study of T-cell reconstitution after alpha-beta-depleted transplantation in children. Unique molecular identifiers were built into the TCRbeta library. TCRdb re-called the PCR reads with MiXCR, one entry per CDR3 protein. This table has 500,000 to 750,000 distinct CDR3 sequences, 20% to 30% appearing once. Sequencing was performed on PBMCs, taken before TCRalphabeta/CD19-depleted stem cell transplant. The receptors shown here come from a boy under three years old with Wiskott-Aldrich syndrome, due to receive a stem cell transplant.

CDR3 in DNA: TGTGCCAGCAGTTTACTAGCGGGAGTAACGCACAATGAGCAGTTCTTC. The encoded protein is CASSLLAGVTHNEQFF. The rearrangement joins TRBV12-3 or TRBV12-4 to TRBJ2-1; 10 positions agree with TRBD2. The V segment lost 2 bases and the J segment 5 bases; nucleotides outside the gene matches: 6. The CDR3 loop spans 16 amino acids.

The chain carries TRBV20-1 and TRBJ2-1; D gene uncertain. The CDR3 runs to 15 residues. V was shortened by 1 base and J by 0 bases, with 10 bases between the two germline ends. CDR1 is DFQATT and CDR2 is SNEGSKA in the germline V gene (reference sequence). The DNA of the CDR3 is TGCAGTGCTAGAGGTACCACGAGCTCCTACAATGAGCAGTTCTTC. It specifies CSARGTTSSYNEQFF.

V and J are TRBV5-1 and TRBJ2-3, with 7 positions matching TRBD1. CDR1 is SGHRS and CDR2 is YFSETQ in the germline V gene. This CDR3 comprises 16 residues. V shed 7 bases, J shed 0 bases, and the junction held 11 bases outside the gene matches. DNA for the CDR3: TGCGCCAGCTGCCCCCCCGGGACAGCGAGCACAGATACGCAGTATTTT. Translated: CASCPPGTASTDTQYF.

The chain combines TRBV6-5 with TRBJ2-6, with unresolved D. CDR1 MNHEY and CDR2 SVGAGI come from the germline V gene. CDR3 size: 16 residues. The ends were cut back, 2 bases at V and 0 bases at J, with 8 bases in the middle. Here the CDR3 DNA reads TGTGCCAGCAGTTACGCACAGAACTCTGGGGCCAACGTCCTGACTTTC. Encoded protein: CASSYAQNSGANVLTF.

In this sample, this clonotype turned up a few times. The genes are TRBV5-1 and TRBJ1-2; no definite D call. Germline V lookup: CDR1 SGHRS, CDR2 YFSETQ. V lost 4 bases and J lost 3, with 10 bases in between. CDR3 length equals 13 residues. The DNA of the CDR3 is TGCGCCAGCAGCCGGGCGTCGGACTATGGCTACACCTTC. Translated: CASSRASDYGYTF.

This clonotype was counted only a few times. The rearrangement uses TRBV12-3 or TRBV12-4 and TRBJ2-3, with D perhaps matching TRBD2 (6 bases). With 4 bases removed from V and 1 base from J, the gap between germline ends came to 15 bases. The CDR3 runs to 16 residues. CDR3 sequence: CASSSSPGLGTDTQYF. The CDR3 nucleotides read TGTGCCAGCAGTTCTAGCCCGGGACTGGGCACAGATACGCAGTATTTT.

This clonotype was seen a few times. The chain combines TRBV28 with TRBJ2-3; D unclear. CDR3 length: 11 amino acids. V was trimmed by 5 bases and J by 6 bases, leaving 6 bases between them. Germline lookup yields CDR1 MDHEN and CDR2 SYDVKM. CDR3: CASSPFDTQYF. The DNA for the CDR3 is TGTGCCAGCAGTCCCTTCGATACGCAGTATTTT.

In its sample, this clonotype was seen a few times. The chain uses TRBV20-1 and TRBJ1-6; a possible D gene is TRBD1 (6 bases). Per the germline V gene, CDR1 is DFQATT and CDR2 is SNEGSKA (reference sequence). This CDR3 spans 13 amino acids. V dropped 2 bases and J dropped 9 bases, with 11 bases sitting between them. The CDR3 is CSARNRAGSPLHF. CDR3 bases: TGCAGTGCTAGAAACAGGGCCGGTTCACCCCTCCACTTT.